The 23 T cell receptor beta chains presented below share a single source sample, sequenced in a study of Ad26.COV2.S vaccination and SARS-CoV-2 variants. Assay used: immunoSEQ multiplex PCR; TCRdb lists only in-frame clones, some missing. There are 300,000 to 350,000 clones in the sample; about 82% occur only once, and under 2% lies in the top ten. This sample's treatment: 19 received Ad26.COV2.S at low or high dose, single or two shots; several received placebo; per-sample allocation not given. Day 63 following the first vaccine or placebo injection was when the samples were taken. The sequencing used peripheral blood, collected in a trial of Ad26.COV2.S vaccine versus placebo. Every receptor here comes from a person aged 18-65 years who received the Ad26.COV2.S COVID-19 vaccine or a placebo.

The chain links TRBV7-9 to TRBJ2-7, with D maybe TRBD2 (6 bases). This CDR3 comprises 12 residues. Germline V CDR1 and CDR2: SEHNR, FQNEAQ (reference sequence). V was shortened by 7 bases and J by 1 base, with 8 bases between the two germline ends. The CDR3 nucleotides are TGTGCCAGCACGGGGGTTTCCTACGAGCAGTACTTC. This gives the protein CASTGVSYEQYF.

This clone has a handful of counts. The chain carries TRBV19 and TRBJ1-5; D uncertain. CDR1 and CDR2 from the germline V gene are LNHDA and SQIVND (reference sequence). The CDR3 is 14 residues long. The V end lost 5 bases, the J end lost 0 bases, and 8 bases lay between the germline ends. The DNA of the CDR3 is TGTGCCAGTAGTTCCGGCACTAGCAATCAGCCCCAGCATTTT. Its translation: CASSSGTSNQPQHF.

The rearrangement joins TRBV5-1 to TRBJ1-3, with 11 bases fitting TRBD1. V was pared by 4 bases and J by 2 bases, with 8 bases of the junction left unmatched. CDR1 SGHRS and CDR2 YFSETQ come from the germline V gene. This CDR3 has 17 amino acids. The CDR3 spells CASSRGQGAQTGNTIYF. CDR3 sequence (DNA): TGCGCCAGCAGCCGAGGACAGGGGGCCCAAACTGGAAACACCATATATTTT.

The chain joins TRBV19 to TRBJ2-2, with 9 bases identical to TRBD1. This CDR3 is built from 17 residues. Germline V gene data show CDR1 as LNHDA and CDR2 as SQIVND (reference sequence). V was pared by 5 bases and J by 5 bases, with 12 bases of the junction left unmatched. The CDR3 here is CASSVGTGTVGTGELFF. The CDR3 DNA sequence: TGTGCCAGTAGTGTCGGGACAGGGACAGTGGGGACCGGGGAGCTGTTTTTT.

Concerning this clone itself: Within the sample, other DNA sequences also encode this same CDR3. V usage is TRBV5-1 and J usage is TRBJ1-3; D is ambiguous. Trimming left V 0 bases short and J 0 bases short, with 10 bases between. The CDR3 extends over 16 amino acids. Looked up from germline, CDR1 is SGHRS and CDR2 is YFSETQ. The CDR3 nucleotides read TGCGCCAGCAGCTTGGGACCTCCCGACTCTGGAAACACCATATATTTT. It encodes CASSLGPPDSGNTIYF.

The V gene is TRBV6-6, the J gene TRBJ2-2, with 7 bases aligning to TRBD2. Germline V CDR1 and CDR2: MNHNY, SVGAGI (reference sequence). V lost 6 bases to trimming and J lost 7 bases; unmatched junction nucleotides: 8. This CDR3 contains 14 residues. CDR3 sequence: CASSRYSGGGELFF. Written as DNA, the CDR3 is TGTGCCAGCAGCCGATATTCGGGGGGCGGGGAGCTGTTTTTT.

This chain joins TRBV11-3 and TRBJ1-1, with D uncertain. V lost 8 bases to trimming and J lost 1 base, with 8 bases between them. CDR1 is SGHNT and CDR2 is YENEEA in the germline V gene. The CDR3 extends over 12 amino acids. The CDR3 DNA is TGTGCCAGCCTTACAGCGAACACTGAAGCTTTCTTT. Translating it yields CASLTANTEAFF.

The J gene is TRBJ2-7, the V gene TRBV9, with a weak D call TRBD1 (6 bases). Looked up from germline, CDR1 is SGDLS and CDR2 is YYNGEE. The CDR3 contains 14 residues. Trimming took off 6 bases at V and 3 bases at J, with 16 bases between the two ends. The CDR3 DNA is TGTGCCAGCACCCCGGGGCAGGGGAACTACGAGCAGTACTTC. Its translation: CASTPGQGNYEQYF.

This chain joins TRBV6-5 and TRBJ1-2; D might be TRBD1 (6 bases). The CDR3 has 14 residues. CDR1 and CDR2 from the germline V gene are MNHEY and SVGAGI. V gave up 0 bases and J gave up 4 bases, with 9 bases separating them. The CDR3 region has the DNA TGTGCCAGCAGTTACTCCTGGACAGCCTATGGCTACACCTTC. The encoded protein is CASSYSWTAYGYTF.

V is TRBV7-3 and J is TRBJ2-1; perhaps D is TRBD1 or TRBD2 (6 bases each). The V and J ends lost 0 bases and 7 bases respectively, with 13 bases between them. The CDR3 totals 15 residues. The germline CDR1 and CDR2 sequences are SGHTA and FQGTGA. The CDR3 DNA is TGTGCCAGCAGCTTAACGGTCCTAGGGGGGAATGAGCAGTTCTTC. Residues: CASSLTVLGGNEQFF.

The chain is built from TRBV12-3 or TRBV12-4 and TRBJ2-3; the match to TRBD2 covers 8 bases. This CDR3 spans 13 amino acids. J gave up 9 bases and V 4 bases, and 6 bases lay outside the gene matches. CDR3 sequence reads: CASSSSGGETQYF. The CDR3 bases are TGTGCCAGCAGTTCGTCGGGGGGGGAAACGCAGTATTTT.

The chain couples TRBV28 to TRBJ1-5; possibly TRBD1 for D (6 bases). The CDR3 is 14 amino acids. Germline loops: CDR1 MDHEN, CDR2 SYDVKM. Trimming shortened V by 6 bases and J by 4 bases, and 13 bases separated the two germline ends. The CDR3, as DNA: TGTGCCAGCAGAGTCGGGACACAGAATCAGCCCCAGCATTTT. Translated, it gives CASRVGTQNQPQHF.

The gene calls are TRBV10-3 and TRBJ2-5, with D possibly being TRBD1 (6 bases). The germline V gene encodes CDR1 ENHRY and CDR2 SYGVKD. Trimming cost V 3 bases and J 4 bases, with 12 bases left between them. The CDR3 spans 14 residues. CDR3: CAISDQTGGETQYF. CDR3 DNA sequence: TGTGCCATCAGTGATCAGACAGGAGGAGAGACCCAGTACTTC.

The chain links TRBV5-4 to TRBJ1-3; 8 nucleotides match TRBD1. The V and J ends lost 0 bases and 4 bases, in that order; junction bases with no gene match: 6. The germline V gene has CDR1 SGHNT and CDR2 YYREEE (reference sequence). This CDR3 comprises 16 residues. DNA for the CDR3: TGTGCCAGCAGCTTGGGGGGACAGGCCCTAGGAAACACCATATATTTT. Protein: CASSLGGQALGNTIYF. The full variable domain, its missing parts supplied by reference TRBV5-4 and TRBJ1-3, is ETGVTQSPTHLIKTRGQQVTLRCSSQSGHNTVSWYQQALGQGPQFIFQYYREEENGRGNFPPRFSGLQFPNYSSELNVNALELDDSALYLCASSLGGQALGNTIYFGEGSWLTVV.

The genes are TRBV19 and TRBJ1-4; possible D gene TRBD1, 6 bases. The CDR3 is 14 amino acids. Trimming left V 1 base short and J 10 bases short, with 13 bases between. Germline assignment: CDR1 LNHDA and CDR2 SQIVND (reference sequence). The CDR3 DNA reads as TGTGCCAGTAGTATAGCCGGAGGGGGAGTAAAACTGTTTTTT. It codes for CASSIAGGGVKLFF.

The chain couples TRBV6-6 to TRBJ2-7, with no clear D. V lost 0 bases, J lost 4 bases, and 7 bases lay in between. The CDR3 is 13 residues long. Looked up from germline, CDR1 is MNHNY and CDR2 is SVGAGI (reference sequence). CDR3 sequence (DNA): TGTGCCAGCAGTTACTCGAGTCCGTACGAGCAGTACTTC. As protein: CASSYSSPYEQYF.

This clone was observed a handful of times. The same CDR3 can be traced to other DNA sequences in this sample. This chain uses TRBV5-1 with TRBJ2-3; D is unresolved. CDR3 length: 14 residues. V lost 0 bases, J lost 2 bases, and 7 bases lay in between. Per germline, CDR1 SGHRS and CDR2 YFSETQ. Written as DNA, the CDR3 is TGCGCCAGCAGCTTGGGTGGGATCACAGATACGCAGTATTTT. It encodes CASSLGGITDTQYF.

The chain combines TRBV6-5 with TRBJ2-5; D is unclear. The CDR3 is made up of 13 amino acids. Trimming removed 7 bases at V and 4 bases at J, with 13 bases between. CDR1 is MNHEY and CDR2 is SVGAGI in the germline V gene. The CDR3 is CASTRNLRETQYF. CDR3 bases: TGTGCCAGCACAAGAAATTTGAGAGAGACCCAGTACTTC.

Ten or more counts support this clone. CDR3 DNA: TGTGCCAGCAGTTACTTTAGGCCAGGGGGCAAAGAGACTGAAGCTTTCTTT. Protein product: CASSYFRPGGKETEAFF. The chain uses TRBV6-2 or TRBV6-3 and TRBJ1-1, with 8 nucleotides matching TRBD1. V lost 1 base to trimming and J lost 5 bases; unmatched junction nucleotides: 12. The CDR3 runs 17 residues. In germline, CDR1 is MNHEY, CDR2 SVGEGT.

The DNA for the CDR3 is TGTGCCAGCAGCCCCGGGACTAGCGGGGGGGCCCTAGAGACCCAGTACTTC. This sequence encodes CASSPGTSGGALETQYF. The gene calls are TRBV5-4 and TRBJ2-5, with 16 bases fitting TRBD2. The CDR3 loop spans 17 amino acids. CDR1 and CDR2 from the germline V gene are SGHNT and YYREEE (reference sequence). J gave up 4 bases and V 4 bases, and 7 bases lay outside the gene matches.

The chain carries TRBV19 and TRBJ1-2, with TRBD1 as a possible D gene (6 bases). Germline assignment: CDR1 LNHDA and CDR2 SQIVND (reference sequence). Trimming stripped 5 bases from V and 6 bases from J, with 19 bases between. The CDR3 is 15 residues long. The CDR3: CASSRRAGARNGYTF. The CDR3 DNA is TGTGCCAGTAGTCGCCGTGCGGGGGCTAGGAATGGCTACACCTTC.

The chain links TRBV30 to TRBJ2-7; D is unclear. V lost 0 bases to trimming and J lost 1 base, with 13 bases between them. Germline V gene sequence: CDR1 GTSNPN, CDR2 SVGIG (reference sequence). The CDR3 covers 15 residues. The CDR3 DNA sequence: TGTGCCTGGAGTGTCCCGGGTCTTGCATCCTACGAGCAGTACTTC. Translated, it gives CAWSVPGLASYEQYF. The variable domain in full, completed from reference TRBV30 and TRBJ2-7, reads SQTIHQWPATLVQPVGSPLSLECTVEGTSNPNLYWYRQAAGRGLQLLFYSVGIGQISSEVPQNLSASRPQDRQFILSSKKLLLSDSGFYLCAWSVPGLASYEQYFGPGTRLTVT.

The chain joins TRBV5-1 to TRBJ1-1, with unresolved D. V shed 1 base and J shed 7 bases, with 17 bases lying between them. The CDR3 sequence is 15 residues long. Germline loops: CDR1 SGHRS, CDR2 YFSETQ. The CDR3: CASSLNPGTLNEAFF. CDR3 coding DNA: TGCGCCAGCAGCTTGAACCCGGGAACCCTTAATGAAGCTTTCTTT.